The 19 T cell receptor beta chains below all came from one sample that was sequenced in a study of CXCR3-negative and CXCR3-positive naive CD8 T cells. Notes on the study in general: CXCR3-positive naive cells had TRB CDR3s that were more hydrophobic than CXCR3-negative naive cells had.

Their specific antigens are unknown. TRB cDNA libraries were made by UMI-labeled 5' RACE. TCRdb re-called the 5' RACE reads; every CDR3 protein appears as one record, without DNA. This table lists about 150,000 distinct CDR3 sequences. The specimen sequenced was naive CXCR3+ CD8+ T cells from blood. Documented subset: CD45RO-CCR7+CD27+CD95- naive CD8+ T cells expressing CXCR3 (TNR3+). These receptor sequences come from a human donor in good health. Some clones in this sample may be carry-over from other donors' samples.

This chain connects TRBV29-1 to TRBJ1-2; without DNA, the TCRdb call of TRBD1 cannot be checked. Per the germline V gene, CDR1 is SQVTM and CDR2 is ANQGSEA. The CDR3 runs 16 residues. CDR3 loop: CSVRWGSPTPWHGYTF.

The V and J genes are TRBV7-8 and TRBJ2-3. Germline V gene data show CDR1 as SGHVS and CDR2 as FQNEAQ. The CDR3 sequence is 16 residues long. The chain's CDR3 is CASSKISTYVSDTQYF.

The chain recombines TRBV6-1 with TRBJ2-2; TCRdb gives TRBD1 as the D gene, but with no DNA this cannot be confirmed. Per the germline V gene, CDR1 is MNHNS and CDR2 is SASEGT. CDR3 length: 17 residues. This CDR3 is CASREPTPPRWTGELFF.

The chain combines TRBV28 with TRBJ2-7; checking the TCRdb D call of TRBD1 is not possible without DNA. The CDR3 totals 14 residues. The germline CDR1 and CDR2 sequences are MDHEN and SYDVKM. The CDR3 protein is CASSSRDLSYEQYF. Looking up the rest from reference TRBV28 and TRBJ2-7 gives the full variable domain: DVKVTQSSRYLVKRTGEKVFLECVQDMDHENMFWYRQDPGLGLRLIYFSYDVKMKEKGDIPEGYSVSREKKERFSLILESASTNQTSMYLCASSSRDLSYEQYFGPGTRLTVT.

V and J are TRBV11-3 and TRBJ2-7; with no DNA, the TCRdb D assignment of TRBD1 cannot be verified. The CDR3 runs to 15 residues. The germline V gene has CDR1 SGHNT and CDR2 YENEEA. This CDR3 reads CASSPWDRGAYEQYF.

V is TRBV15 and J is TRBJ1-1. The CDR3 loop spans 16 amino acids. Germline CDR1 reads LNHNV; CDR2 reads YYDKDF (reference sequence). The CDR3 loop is CATEHLGSSLGTEAFF.

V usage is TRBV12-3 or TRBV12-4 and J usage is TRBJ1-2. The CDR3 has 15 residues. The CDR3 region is CASSLRLGIVDGYTF.

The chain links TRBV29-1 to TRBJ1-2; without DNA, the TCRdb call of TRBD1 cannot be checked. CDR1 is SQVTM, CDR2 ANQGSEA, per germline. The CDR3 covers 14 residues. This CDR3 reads CSVEWDTLSYGYTF.

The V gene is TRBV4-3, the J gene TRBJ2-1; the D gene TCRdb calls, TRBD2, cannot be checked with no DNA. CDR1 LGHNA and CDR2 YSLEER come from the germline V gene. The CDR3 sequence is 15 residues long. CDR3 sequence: CASSPGLGSYNEQFF.

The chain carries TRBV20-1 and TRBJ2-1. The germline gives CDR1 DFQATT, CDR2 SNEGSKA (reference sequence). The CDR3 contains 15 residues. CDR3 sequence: CSARDWAESYNVQFF.

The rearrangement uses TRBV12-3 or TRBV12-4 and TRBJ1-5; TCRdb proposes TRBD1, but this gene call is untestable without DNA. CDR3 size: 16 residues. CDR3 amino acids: CASSLRGGNSNQPQHF.

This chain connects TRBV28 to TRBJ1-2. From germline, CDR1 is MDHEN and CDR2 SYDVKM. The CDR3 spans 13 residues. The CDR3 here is CASSLSTNYGYTF.

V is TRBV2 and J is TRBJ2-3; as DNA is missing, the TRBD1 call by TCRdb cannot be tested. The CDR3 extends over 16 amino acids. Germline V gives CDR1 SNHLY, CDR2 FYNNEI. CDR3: CASSEFRAGGSDTQYF.

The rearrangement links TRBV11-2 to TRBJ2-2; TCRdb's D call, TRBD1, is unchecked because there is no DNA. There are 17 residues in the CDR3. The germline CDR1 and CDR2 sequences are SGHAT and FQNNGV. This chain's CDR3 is CASSFPPGQGNTGELFF. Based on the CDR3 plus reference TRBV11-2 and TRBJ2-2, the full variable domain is EAGVAQSPRYKIIEKRQSVAFWCNPISGHATLYWYQQILGQGPKLLIQFQNNGVVDDSQLPKDRFSAERLKGVDSTLKIQPAKLEDSAVYLCASSFPPGQGNTGELFFGEGSRLTVL.

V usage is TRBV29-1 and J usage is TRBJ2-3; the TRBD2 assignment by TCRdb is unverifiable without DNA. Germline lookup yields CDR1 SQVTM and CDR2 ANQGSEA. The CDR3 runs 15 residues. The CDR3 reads CSVDATSQVTDTQYF.

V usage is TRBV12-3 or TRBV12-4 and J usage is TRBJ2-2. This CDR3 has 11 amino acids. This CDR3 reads CASRLTGELFF.

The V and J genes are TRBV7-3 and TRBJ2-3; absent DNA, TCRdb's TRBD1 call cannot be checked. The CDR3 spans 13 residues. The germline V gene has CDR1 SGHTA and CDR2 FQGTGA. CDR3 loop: CASSPTGVDTQYF.

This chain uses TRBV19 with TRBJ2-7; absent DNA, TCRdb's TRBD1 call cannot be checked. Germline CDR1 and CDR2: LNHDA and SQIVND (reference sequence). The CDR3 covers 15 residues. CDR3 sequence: CASSPSPMGANEQYF.

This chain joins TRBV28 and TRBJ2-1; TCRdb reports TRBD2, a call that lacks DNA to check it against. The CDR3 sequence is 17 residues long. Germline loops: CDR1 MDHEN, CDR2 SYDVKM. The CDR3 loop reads CASSLVGLASSYNEQFF.